Described below is a single T cell receptor (beta chain) sequence and its context. This clonotype was detected only a few times. It has no known antigen specificity. No base quality values were provided; no much bigger clone lies one nucleotide off. All donors were healthy Caucasians. The twin cohort consisted of three pairs of female monozygotic twins, all aged 18 to 29 years. Positive isolation kits from Invitrogen were used to isolate CD4+ and CD8+ T cell populations. Libraries were made using 5' RACE. Reads for this sample came from an Illumina HiSeq 2000. A universal primer binding site was introduced by template switching, and a unique molecular identifier was present in the final cDNA, enabling accurate counting of TCR cDNA molecules. Specific primers in the conserved constant-segment region were used to synthesize first-strand cDNA for TCR alpha and beta chains. To control for contamination, every cDNA library was double barcoded, receiving both a SMART-Mk sample barcode and Illumina barcodes. Two successive PCR steps introduced TruSeq adapter sequences along with Illumina sample barcodes. TCR alpha and beta cDNA libraries were sequenced on the Illumina HiSeq platform with custom primers. As for the original processing: Unique molecular identifiers were extracted from raw reads with MiGEC, and CDR3 positions were determined with MiXCR. For each individual, recombination models were inferred using an EM algorithm with the repgenHMM and IGoR tools. The analysis of shared clonotypes was done with the tcR package in R, with sharing normalized by the product of cloneset sizes. To study raw recombination without the effects of thymic and clonal selection, out-of-frame nonproductive sequences were analyzed. The public reads were quality trimmed at Q25 with fastp and then assembled into clones with MiXCR by TCRdb, keeping productive beta chains. Rows matching on CDR3 protein sequence are summarized as one entry with the most common DNA and genes. For this entry, the V and J calls and clone size follow TCRdb and not the study's own pipeline. A total of around 480,000 distinct CDR3 sequences appear in this sample, over 11% of them only once. Jointly, the top ten make up 0.95% to 1% of the sample.

Inclusive of the bounding cysteine and phenylalanine, the CDR3 is 13 residues long. The only DNA kept is the CDR3, 39 bases in frame from the first base. The trim is 3 bases for V and 2 bases for J, with a gap of 5 bases between the germline ends. The sample is drawn from a study of identical twins (TCRdb year 2016). Background on the whole study: To test whether fetal clonotypes persist, the study used deep sequencing on TCR alpha and beta repertoires from monozygotic twins, unrelated adults of various ages, and cord blood. Replicate twin experiments were performed at different times using different library preparation protocols to rule out contamination.

On the study overall, not on this receptor specifically: Because the same donors could not be followed over many years, the conclusions relied on cross-sectional statistical analysis. Recombination models systematically underestimated out-of-frame TCR alpha sharing in monozygotic twins but agreed with sharing between unrelated individuals. Out-of-frame TCR alpha sequences shared between twins showed an excess of low generation-probability sequences compared with coincidental sharing between unrelated individuals. The excess sharing between twins in beta out-of-frame sequences was weaker because fewer shared sequences reduced the signal-to-noise ratio. Fewer insertions were carried by abundant cord blood beta clonotypes; a weaker similar trend was observed in young adult naive repertoires, while no such trend was observed in memory repertoires. Invariant T cells such as MAIT and iNKT could partly confound zero-insertion analyses, though diverse VJ usage argued against this for most clonotypes.

The same specimen was also included in a second study, on yellow fever vaccine responses in identical twins. As that second study puts it: According to the authors, in identical twins the way T cells responded to vaccination appeared partly convergent and partly personalized. In the study, vaccine-responding T cell clones were precisely tracked in identical twins.

The sequence is built from TRBV12-3 or TRBV12-4 and TRBJ1-3; no D gene can be assigned with confidence. The origin of this receptor is a woman under 30 in good health. The sample consisted of CD4+ T cells sorted from blood. The DNA sequence is as follows: TGTGCCAGCAGTTTTGGCACTGGAAACACCATATATTTT. Its product reads: CASSFGTGNTIYF.